These T cell receptor beta chains were read from a single sample in a study of blood T cell repertoires in COVID-19. Sequencing used immunoSEQ multiplex PCR; TCRdb keeps in-frame clones, though not all of them. Of about 250,000 clones in the sample, almost 85% are singletons; the top ten hold approximately 9.6%. Specimen: PBMCs or T cells enriched from blood (not recorded which). The source of these receptors is a woman in her forties or fifties with acute COVID-19. Both conserved end residues are part of each CDR3. A D gene is named only where the DNA matches it firmly. Clone size appears in some rows only: once, few, many, or a class for an expanded clone.

CDR3 protein: CASSLAGLTYEQYF
CDR3 DNA: TGTGCCAGCAGCTTAGCCGGACTGACCTACGAGCAGTACTTC
clone size: .
J gene: TRBJ2-7
CDR3 length: 14
V gene: TRBV11-2
D gene: .

CDR3 protein: CASSTSSQGVHYGYTF
CDR3 DNA: TGTGCCAGTAGTACCTCCTCACAGGGGGTCCACTATGGCTACACCTTC
clone size: .
J gene: TRBJ1-2
CDR3 length: 16
V gene: TRBV19
D gene: TRBD1

CDR3 protein: CASSLTGFDEQFF
CDR3 DNA: TGCGCCAGCAGCTTGACAGGATTCGATGAGCAGTTCTTC
clone size: .
J gene: TRBJ2-1
CDR3 length: 13
V gene: TRBV5-1
D gene: .

CDR3 protein: CASSSGQGGYEQYF
CDR3 DNA: TGTGCCAGCAGCTCAGGACAGGGGGGGTACGAGCAGTACTTC
clone size: once
J gene: TRBJ2-7
CDR3 length: 14
V gene: TRBV9
D gene: TRBD1

CDR3 protein: CASSTLDRGFSGNTIYF
CDR3 DNA: TGTGCCAGCAGCACTCTGGACAGGGGCTTCTCTGGAAACACCATATATTTT
clone size: once
J gene: TRBJ1-3
CDR3 length: 17
V gene: TRBV11-2
D gene: TRBD1

CDR3 protein: CASSLGTSGNTIYF
CDR3 DNA: TGTGCCAGCAGCTTGGGAACTTCTGGAAACACCATATATTTT
clone size: .
J gene: TRBJ1-3
CDR3 length: 14
V gene: TRBV5-5
D gene: .

CDR3 protein: CASSSSGNTEAFF
CDR3 DNA: TGTGCCAGCAGCTCCTCAGGGAACACTGAAGCTTTCTTT
clone size: .
J gene: TRBJ1-1
CDR3 length: 13
V gene: TRBV11-2
D gene: .

CDR3 protein: CASSEGRKISGYTF
CDR3 DNA: TGTGCCAGCAGTGAGGGCAGGAAAATAAGTGGCTACACCTTC
clone size: .
J gene: TRBJ1-2
CDR3 length: 14
V gene: TRBV2
D gene: .

CDR3 protein: CASSSSLAGTYEQYF
CDR3 DNA: TGCGCCAGCAGCTCTTCACTAGCGGGGACTTACGAGCAGTACTTC
clone size: .
J gene: TRBJ2-7
CDR3 length: 15
V gene: TRBV5-1
D gene: TRBD2

CDR3 protein: CASSPGTAANYGYTF
CDR3 DNA: TGTGCCAGCAGCCCGGGGACTGCAGCAAACTATGGCTACACCTTC
clone size: .
J gene: TRBJ1-2
CDR3 length: 15
V gene: TRBV7-6
D gene: .

CDR3 protein: CASSQRQGALAEAFF
CDR3 DNA: TGTGCCAGCAGCCAAAGACAGGGGGCGCTTGCTGAAGCTTTCTTT
clone size: once
J gene: TRBJ1-1
CDR3 length: 15
V gene: TRBV14
D gene: TRBD1

CDR3 protein: CASSFARQGADGYTF
CDR3 DNA: TGCGCCAGCAGCTTCGCGCGACAGGGGGCCGATGGCTACACCTTC
clone size: once
J gene: TRBJ1-2
CDR3 length: 15
V gene: TRBV5-1
D gene: TRBD1

CDR3 protein: CACGGIDTEAFF
CDR3 DNA: TGTGCCTGTGGGGGGATAGACACTGAAGCTTTCTTT
clone size: .
J gene: TRBJ1-1
CDR3 length: 12
V gene: TRBV30
D gene: .

CDR3 protein: CASSAKPGQGTNEQYF
CDR3 DNA: TGTGCCAGCAGCGCGAAACCGGGACAGGGGACCAACGAGCAGTACTTC
clone size: .
J gene: TRBJ2-7
CDR3 length: 16
V gene: TRBV6-2/TRBV6-3
D gene: TRBD1

CDR3 protein: CASSPQRTANSPLHF
CDR3 DNA: TGTGCCAGCAGCCCACAGAGGACAGCTAATTCACCCCTCCACTTT
clone size: .
J gene: TRBJ1-6
CDR3 length: 15
V gene: TRBV7-2
D gene: .

CDR3 protein: CATGGQGARDNEQFF
CDR3 DNA: TGTGCCACCGGCGGACAGGGGGCGAGGGACAATGAGCAGTTCTTC
clone size: .
J gene: TRBJ2-1
CDR3 length: 15
V gene: TRBV5-4
D gene: TRBD1

CDR3 protein: CASSYDGTGIYGYTF
CDR3 DNA: TGTGCCAGCAGTTACGACGGGACAGGGATCTATGGCTACACCTTC
clone size: .
J gene: TRBJ1-2
CDR3 length: 15
V gene: TRBV6-5
D gene: TRBD1